This is a list of T cell receptor beta chains from one sample in a study of CD8+CD57+ T cells in acquired aplastic anemia. TCRdb ran MiXCR on the reads and lists one entry per CDR3 protein. In the table there are about 150,000 distinct CDR3 sequences, around 43% of which are singletons. The sequenced material came from sorted CD4+, CD8+, or CD8+CD57+ T cells (not recorded which) from PBMCs. The receptors were gathered from a human donor with aplastic anemia. CDR3s leave out the opening cysteine and the closing phenylalanine or tryptophan. D genes are given only for firm matches.

CDR3 | J | D | V
ASSGPVRQGGLAKNIQY | TRBJ2-4 | TRBD1 | TRBV25-1
ASSPDTQY | TRBJ2-3 | . | TRBV9
ASSPGASGVNEQF | TRBJ2-1 | TRBD2 | TRBV14
SAPQGAGETYEQY | TRBJ2-7 | TRBD1 | TRBV20-1
SALRDRGYEQY | TRBJ2-7 | . | TRBV20-1
AWTTLTANNSPLH | TRBJ1-6 | . | TRBV30
ASSDQTVTNYGYT | TRBJ1-2 | . | TRBV5-1
ASSQDLTTAGAQY | TRBJ2-5 | TRBD2 | TRBV4-3
ASSSQTGTNTEAF | TRBJ1-1 | TRBD1 | TRBV5-1
ASSYRANTEAF | TRBJ1-1 | . | TRBV19
SASLSGIGAGSRNQPQH | TRBJ1-5 | . | TRBV20-1
ASTPGVMRGYT | TRBJ1-2 | . | TRBV2
SVAGDRGRRTDTQY | TRBJ2-3 | TRBD1 | TRBV29-1
SVDREGRPYEQY | TRBJ2-7 | . | TRBV29-1
ASSQSKGNEQF | TRBJ2-1 | . | TRBV3-1
ASSWGTGVMNTEAF | TRBJ1-1 | TRBD1 | TRBV11-2
ASSYWPNGPDYGYT | TRBJ1-2 | . | TRBV6-5
SGTGTNEQF | TRBJ2-1 | TRBD1 | TRBV20-1
ASSIGAAGGYT | TRBJ1-2 | . | TRBV19
ASRSQGLDGYT | TRBJ1-2 | . | TRBV2
ASSPLGQGSNQPQH | TRBJ1-5 | TRBD1 | TRBV18
ASSLGPTGGTEAF | TRBJ1-1 | TRBD1 | TRBV5-6
ASSQFLEHTQY | TRBJ2-3 | . | TRBV3-1
ASSLVVTSGASTHTGELF | TRBJ2-2 | TRBD2 | TRBV11-1
ATSAGTPETQY | TRBJ2-5 | . | TRBV24-1
ASHPIRDSYGYT | TRBJ1-2 | TRBD1 | TRBV25-1
SARLGGGHNEKLF | TRBJ1-4 | . | TRBV20-1
ASSVPGQGSYEQY | TRBJ2-7 | TRBD1 | TRBV7-8
ASSQTGTSGAQETQY | TRBJ2-5 | TRBD2 | TRBV4-1
ATRRQGFYEQY | TRBJ2-7 | TRBD1 | TRBV15
ASSVGASYEQY | TRBJ2-7 | . | TRBV5-1
GSSESVLMRGRETQY | TRBJ2-5 | . | TRBV10-2
ASRGYLDIQY | TRBJ2-4 | . | TRBV6-7
ASSPRRTTAETQY | TRBJ2-5 | . | TRBV2
SAGLGGQETQY | TRBJ2-5 | TRBD2 | TRBV20-1
ATSRSIGQLNTEAF | TRBJ1-1 | . | TRBV15
SLKGQGSSPLH | TRBJ1-6 | TRBD1 | TRBV29-1
ASSKTGGVGELL | TRBJ2-2 | . | TRBV2
ASSEVDPSSYNSPLH | TRBJ1-6 | . | TRBV6-1
ASSRGLAGSQYQETQY | TRBJ2-5 | TRBD2 | TRBV6-1
ASSEARAPGGYT | TRBJ1-2 | . | TRBV2
ASSQGQITGELF | TRBJ2-2 | . | TRBV5-4